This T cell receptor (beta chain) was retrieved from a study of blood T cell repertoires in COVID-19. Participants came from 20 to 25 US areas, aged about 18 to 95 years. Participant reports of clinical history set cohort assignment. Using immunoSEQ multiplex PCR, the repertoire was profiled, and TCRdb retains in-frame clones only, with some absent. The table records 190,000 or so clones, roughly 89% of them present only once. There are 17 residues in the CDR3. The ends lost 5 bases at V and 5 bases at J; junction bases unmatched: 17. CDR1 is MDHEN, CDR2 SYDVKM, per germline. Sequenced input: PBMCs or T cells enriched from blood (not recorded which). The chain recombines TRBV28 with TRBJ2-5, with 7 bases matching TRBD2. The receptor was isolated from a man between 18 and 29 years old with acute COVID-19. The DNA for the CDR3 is TGTGCCAGCAGTCCCCCTCACCGGGGAGGGCCGCGGGAGACCCAGTACTTC. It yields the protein CASSPPHRGGPRETQYF.